The T cell receptor (beta chain) described here comes from a study of blood T cell repertoires in COVID-19. About the research overall: The study drew acute and convalescent COVID-19 samples from the United States, Italy and Spain. PBMCs, B-cell-depleted T cells, or T cells provided the cDNA or gDNA that made up the material.

This clone came up once. Other nucleotide sequences from this sample produce the same CDR3. Sequenced by immunoSEQ multiplex PCR; TCRdb stores in-frame clones only, minus some. The sample lists fewer than 200,000 clones; 75% to 85% were seen once. Germline CDR1 is MNHEY and CDR2 is SVGAGI. V dropped 8 bases and J dropped 4; count of bases not matched to a gene: 4. The CDR3 spans 14 residues. One Seattle source followed patients from active infection through their disease course. The sequencing sample was made of peripheral blood. The chain links TRBV6-5 to TRBJ1-5; 11 bases fit TRBD1. This TCR was sampled from a woman over 75 with COVID-19, enrolled during active disease. The CDR3 DNA follows: TGTGCCAGCGGAGGGACAGGGGGGAATCAGCCCCAGCATTTT. Protein sequence: CASGGTGGNQPQHF.